This entry concerns a single T cell receptor (beta chain). Its specificity is unknown. TCRdb processed the reads anew with MiXCR; each CDR3 protein has one entry. This table has roughly 990,000 distinct CDR3 sequences, roughly 31% appearing once. V gave up 3 bases and J gave up 1 base; unmatched junction bases: 13. CDR1 and CDR2 from the germline V gene are LNHDA and SQIVND (reference sequence). The CDR3 is 20 amino acids. This entry belongs to a study of T cell repertoires in cytomegalovirus infection. Looking at the study overall: HLA-B-restricted CMV epitopes that are well studied were used alongside recently identified HLA-C-restricted ones. A matching HLA type, together with CMV infection, was signaled by public TCR beta signatures.

Study-wide findings and caveats: The cumulative frequency of public TCR beta families distinguished individuals who carried CMV together with the relevant HLA. The ex vivo response showed dominance by HLA-C-restricted CMV-specific TCR beta clonotypes.

Material: cultured CD8+ T cells from PBMCs, obtained from culture after CMV antigen stimulation. V gene TRBV19 combines with J gene TRBJ2-2, with 11 positions matching TRBD2. The source of this sequence is a human donor in good health (CMV status not recorded). Some clones in this sample may be carry-over from other donors' samples. DNA of the CDR3: TGTGCCAGTAGTATGGCTAGCGGGGGGTCCGCCGGTCTGAACACCGGGGAGCTGTTTTTT. Protein: CASSMASGGSAGLNTGELFF.